A selection of T cell receptor beta chains follows, all from one sample in a study of high-grade serous ovarian cancer treatment subgroups. Only in-frame clones appear in the TCRdb table, and some are missing; sequencing was by immunoSEQ multiplex PCR. This repertoire shows under 7,000 clones, just over 70% found once; its top ten account for roughly 8%. Input material: tumor tissue. The receptor source for this set is a human donor with high-grade serous ovarian cancer. CDR3s include the opening cysteine and the closing phenylalanine or tryptophan. A D gene is named only where the DNA matches it firmly. The size of a clone is reported for some rows only, either as once, few or many, or as a class for expanded clones.

clone_size,j_call,d_call,v_call,cdr3_nt,cdr3_aa
once,TRBJ1-6,-,TRBV5-6,TGTGCCAGCACCCAGGAACGGTATAATTCACCCCTCCACTTT,CASTQERYNSPLHF
-,TRBJ1-2,-,TRBV28,TGTGCCAGCAGTTTAAGAGGGGTTGGCTACACCTTC,CASSLRGVGYTF
-,TRBJ1-2,-,TRBV6-6,TGTGCCAGCAGCCTGACAGGCGACTATGGCTACACCTTC,CASSLTGDYGYTF
-,TRBJ2-1,-,TRBV4-3,TGCGCCAGCAGCCAGGGACACTTATACAATGAGCAGTTCTTC,CASSQGHLYNEQFF
-,TRBJ1-6,-,TRBV6-6,TGTGCCAGCAGCGTTCCGGGAAATAATTCACCCCTCCACTTT,CASSVPGNNSPLHF
-,TRBJ2-1,-,TRBV6-1,TGTGCCAGCAATCGGGATCCGGGAACCTACAATGAGCAGTTCTTC,CASNRDPGTYNEQFF
few,TRBJ2-2,-,TRBV27,TGTGCCAGCAGTTTGGGGATCACCGGGGAGCTGTTTTTT,CASSLGITGELFF
-,TRBJ2-4,-,TRBV2,TGTGCCAGCAGTGACCAGGGGTTAGCCAAAAACATTCAGTACTTC,CASSDQGLAKNIQYF
medium-sized,TRBJ2-3,-,TRBV13,TGTGCCAGCAGCCCATTGAGGGATACGCAGTATTTT,CASSPLRDTQYF
once,TRBJ2-7,-,TRBV29-1,TGCAGCGTTGAAGGCGAGCCGGGCTCCTACGAGCAGTACTTC,CSVEGEPGSYEQYF
-,TRBJ1-5,-,TRBV19,TGTGCCAGTAGGATAACAGGGCTAGACAATCAGCCCCAGCATTTT,CASRITGLDNQPQHF
-,TRBJ1-3,-,TRBV28,TGTGCCAGCAGTCCGCCCCCCCGCTCTGGAAACACCATATATTTT,CASSPPPRSGNTIYF
few,TRBJ2-6,TRBD1,TRBV7-2,TGTGCCAGCATGCCGGGACAGGGAAACTCTGGGGCCAACGTCCTGACTTTC,CASMPGQGNSGANVLTF
few,TRBJ1-6,-,TRBV4-2,TGTGCCAGCAGCCAAAAAACACTCGGGGGGCTTGATTCACCCCTCCACTTT,CASSQKTLGGLDSPLHF
few,TRBJ1-6,-,TRBV28,TGTGCCAGCAGTTCCGACACTAATTCACCCCTCCACTTT,CASSSDTNSPLHF
once,TRBJ1-2,-,TRBV5-4,TGTGCCAGCAGCTTGGGCCTAGAGGGGGCCTTC,CASSLGLEGAF
-,TRBJ1-4,-,TRBV30,TGTGCCTGGACGGGCAGCGGGGAAAAACTGTTTTTT,CAWTGSGEKLFF
-,TRBJ1-1,-,TRBV2,TGTGCCAGCAGTGGCGGGGGAGGCACTGAAGCTTTCTTT,CASSGGGGTEAFF
few,TRBJ2-7,TRBD1,TRBV5-8,TGTGCCAGCAGCGGGGGGACAGGGAGATCCTACGAGCAGTACTTC,CASSGGTGRSYEQYF
-,TRBJ2-7,-,TRBV6-6,TGTGCCAGCAGGTTTGGTGGCAGGTCGAACTACGAGCAGTACTTC,CASRFGGRSNYEQYF
-,TRBJ1-2,-,TRBV5-6,TGTGCCAGCAGGGCGGGGAGCTATGGCTACACCTTC,CASRAGSYGYTF
-,TRBJ1-1,-,TRBV6-1,TGTGCCAGCAGTCGGGACGGGAACACTGAAGCTTTCTTT,CASSRDGNTEAFF
-,TRBJ2-5,TRBD1,TRBV29-1,TGCAGCGCCCGGACAGGGCAAGAGACCCAGTACTTC,CSARTGQETQYF
-,TRBJ1-5,-,TRBV18,TGTGCCAGCTCACCACTATCTGGAGGTTGGCAGCCCCAGCATTTT,CASSPLSGGWQPQHF
-,TRBJ2-1,-,TRBV18,TGTGCCAGCTCACCATTTTCACTCCGCAATGAGCAGTTCTTC,CASSPFSLRNEQFF
-,TRBJ1-1,TRBD1,TRBV28,TGTGCCAGCAGTTTTTCGGGACAGGATTTTACCGAAGCTTTCTTT,CASSFSGQDFTEAFF
-,TRBJ2-6,-,TRBV6-4,TGTGCCAGCAGTGAGGGGGCTGGGGCCAACGTCCTGACTTTC,CASSEGAGANVLTF
-,TRBJ1-1,-,TRBV11-2,TGTGCCAGCAGCTTGCGGGCCACTGAAGCTTTCTTT,CASSLRATEAFF
-,TRBJ1-1,TRBD1,TRBV10-3,TGTGCCAGCCGCTACCAGGGACAGTCAGAAACTTTCTTT,CASRYQGQSETFF
-,TRBJ1-4,-,TRBV6-5,TGTGCCAGCAGTTCGACGGCAACTAATGAAAAACTGTTTTTT,CASSSTATNEKLFF
-,TRBJ2-2,TRBD2,TRBV5-1,TGCGCCAGCAGGCTAGGACTAGGCGACACCGGGGAGCTGTTTTTT,CASRLGLGDTGELFF
-,TRBJ2-3,-,TRBV5-4,TGTGCCAGCAGCTTGGCTGGGGGGGGCCGGGATACGCAGTATTTT,CASSLAGGGRDTQYF
-,TRBJ1-4,TRBD1,TRBV6-5,TGTGCCAGCAGTTACCTTTCAGGGGGCGCGGGGGAAAAACTGTTTTTT,CASSYLSGGAGEKLFF
-,TRBJ2-2,TRBD1,TRBV5-5,TGTGCCAGCAGCTCGACGGCCGGGACAGCGGACACCGGGGAGCTGTTTTTT,CASSSTAGTADTGELFF
-,TRBJ1-1,-,TRBV11-3,TGTGCCAGCAGCTTATCAGGGATGAACACTGAAGCTTTCTTT,CASSLSGMNTEAFF
-,TRBJ1-1,-,TRBV5-4,TGTGCCAGCAGCCCCAGGAACACTGAAGCTTTCTTT,CASSPRNTEAFF
-,TRBJ1-1,-,TRBV28,TGTGGGGCACAAGAACGGGGCACTGAAGCTTTCTTT,CGAQERGTEAFF
-,TRBJ2-2,-,TRBV7-2,TGTGCCAGCAGCCAACAGAACACCGGGGAGCTGTTTTTT,CASSQQNTGELFF
-,TRBJ1-3,-,TRBV7-9,TGTGCCACTCATTATGGGGCAGACTCTGGAAACACCATATATTTT,CATHYGADSGNTIYF
few,TRBJ2-3,-,TRBV6-6,TGTGCCAGCATCGTGGGGGGCGTGGGTGATACGCAGTATTTT,CASIVGGVGDTQYF
-,TRBJ2-1,TRBD2,TRBV30,TGTGCCTACGGACTAGCCAATGAGCAGTTCTTC,CAYGLANEQFF
-,TRBJ2-5,-,TRBV9,TGTGCCAGCAGCCCCCCCTGGGGGAAGTACCAAGAGACCCAGTACTTC,CASSPPWGKYQETQYF
-,TRBJ1-2,-,TRBV5-6,TGTGCCAGCAGCCCAGGGGAAGGGTATGGCTACACCTTC,CASSPGEGYGYTF
few,TRBJ1-2,-,TRBV10-3,TGTGCCATCAGTGAGGCTCCGAGGAACTATGGCTACACCTTC,CAISEAPRNYGYTF
large,TRBJ2-5,-,TRBV5-6,TGTGCCAGCAGCGCACAAGAGACCCAGTACTTC,CASSAQETQYF
few,TRBJ1-1,TRBD1,TRBV28,TGTGCCAGCATCAAAAAGGGGGCGCGTTATACTGAAGCTTTCTTT,CASIKKGARYTEAFF
-,TRBJ1-2,-,TRBV28,TGTGCCAGCAACAGGGAGCGGTATGGCTACACCTTC,CASNRERYGYTF
-,TRBJ2-3,TRBD1,TRBV2,TGTGCCAGCAGTGAAGAACAGGGGGCGTCAGATACGCAGTATTTT,CASSEEQGASDTQYF
-,TRBJ1-2,TRBD1,TRBV6-4,TGTGCCAGCAGTGACCGGGACAGGGGCGGCTACACCTTC,CASSDRDRGGYTF
-,TRBJ2-7,-,TRBV19,TGTGCCAGTACTCCAGAGGGGGGTAAAAGGTTGTACTACGAGCAGTACTTC,CASTPEGGKRLYYEQYF
once,TRBJ2-7,-,TRBV4-2,TGTGCCAGCAGCCAAGGGGTCGGGATTAGGACCTACGAGCAGTACTTC,CASSQGVGIRTYEQYF
-,TRBJ1-2,TRBD1,TRBV29-1,TGCAGCGTTGAAAGACAGGGGTATGGCTACACCTTC,CSVERQGYGYTF
-,TRBJ1-4,TRBD1,TRBV15,TGTGCCACCAGCAGAGCCCCAAACTCAGGGGGAGCTGAAAAACTGTTTTTT,CATSRAPNSGGAEKLFF
-,TRBJ1-2,-,TRBV10-1,TGCGCCAGCAGTCCGGTGGGCAATTATGGCTACACCTTC,CASSPVGNYGYTF
-,TRBJ1-1,-,TRBV11-2,TGTGCCTTGCAGGCGAATCTGAACACTGAAGCTTTCTTT,CALQANLNTEAFF